This T cell receptor (beta chain) was captured in a study of cytomegalovirus exposure and HLA in healthy donors. Broader study findings: Reports credit the classifier with highly specific, highly sensitive diagnosis of cytomegalovirus status. Later analysis showed TCR association rates varying by HLA locus, highest for DRB1 and lowest for HLA-C.

CDR1 is MGHRA and CDR2 is YSYEKL in the germline V gene. CDR3 length: 17 residues. V was pared by 2 bases and J by 6 bases, with 9 bases of the junction left unmatched. A word on this clone: Its antigen is not identified.

Vbeta (60) and Jbeta (13) primers were used in the PCR. Original analysis: About 88 million unique TCR beta chains, about 11 million of them shared, were counted by a later analysis. The repertoire was sequenced with immunoSEQ multiplex PCR; TCRdb's copy has only in-frame clones and lacks some. V, J and clone size are those of that table, while D and trimming were read from the DNA. The sample yields some 170,000 clones, 75% to 85% seen once. The chain has TRBV4-1 and TRBJ2-3, with 12 bases identical to TRBD2. This clonotype was obtained from a girl aged 2 to 9 in good health and CMV-seropositive. Sequenced input: PBMCs. The CDR3 nucleotides are TGCGCCAGCAGCCAACAGCCTAGCGGGAGGGGGTTTGATACGCAGTATTTT. Protein: CASSQQPSGRGFDTQYF.